The rows below give T cell receptor beta chains drawn from one sample of a study of resident and recirculating memory T cells in vitiligo. Sequencing was performed with immunoSEQ multiplex PCR; in TCRdb, only in-frame clones are kept and a portion is missing. The profile shows 40,000 to 50,000 clones, 85% to 95% of them singletons. Sequenced: blood. The receptors shown here come from a male donor with vitiligo. Each CDR3 is given with its conserved first and last residue. Fields, in order: clone size, D gene, V gene, J gene, CDR3 protein, CDR3 DNA. The D gene is left open where the match is weak. The size field is filled for only some rows; it gives once, few, many or a size class.

>.|TRBD1|TRBV19|TRBJ1-2
CASTVEGALDGYTF
TGTGCCAGTACCGTGGAGGGGGCGCTTGATGGCTACACCTTC
>.|TRBD2|TRBV18|TRBJ2-5
CASSSGLAGGRYETQYF
TGTGCCAGCTCATCGGGACTAGCGGGGGGCCGGTACGAGACCCAGTACTTC
>.|TRBD1|TRBV19|TRBJ2-1
CASRDGQGGRNEQFF
TGTGCCAGTAGGGACGGACAGGGGGGAAGGAATGAGCAGTTCTTC
>.|.|TRBV5-1|TRBJ2-3
CASHVTGTGTDTQYF
TGCGCCAGCCACGTAACCGGGACTGGCACAGATACGCAGTATTTT
>.|.|TRBV7-6|TRBJ2-2
CASSLLRGTGELFF
TGTGCCAGCAGCTTGTTACGGGGGACCGGGGAGCTGTTTTTT
>.|TRBD2|TRBV9|TRBJ2-1
CASSSQAGGVNEQFF
TGTGCCAGCAGCTCACAAGCGGGGGGGGTTAATGAGCAGTTCTTC
>.|.|TRBV5-1|TRBJ1-6
CASSQRLEDSLHF
TGCGCCAGCAGCCAGCGTTTGGAGGACTCCCTCCACTTT
>.|.|TRBV11-1|TRBJ2-7
CASSQDRNANYEQYF
TGTGCCAGCAGCCAAGACAGGAACGCAAACTACGAGCAGTACTTC
>.|TRBD1|TRBV7-9|TRBJ1-2
CASSPFGTGNYGYTF
TGTGCCAGCAGCCCCTTTGGGACAGGAAACTATGGCTACACCTTC
>.|.|TRBV7-6|TRBJ2-7
CASSEGPTTYEQYF
TGTGCCAGCAGCGAGGGTCCCACCACCTACGAGCAGTACTTC
>.|TRBD2|TRBV7-3|TRBJ2-3
CASSAGLVPDTQYF
TGTGCCAGCAGCGCCGGACTAGTCCCAGATACGCAGTATTTT
>once|.|TRBV11-2|TRBJ1-6
CASSLGGQSPLHF
TGTGCCAGCAGCTTAGGGGGGCAATCACCCCTCCACTTT
>.|.|TRBV7-3|TRBJ2-1
CASSLSIRGEQFF
TGTGCCAGCAGCTTAAGCATCCGCGGTGAGCAGTTCTTC
>.|TRBD1|TRBV5-4|TRBJ2-1
CASSHRDSVYNEQFF
TGTGCCAGCAGTCACCGGGACAGTGTGTACAATGAGCAGTTCTTC
>.|.|TRBV4-1|TRBJ1-6
CASSQVGGSNSPLHF
TGCGCCAGCAGCCAAGTAGGGGGAAGTAATTCACCCCTCCACTTT
>.|.|TRBV4-3|TRBJ1-1
CASSQATDGWAEAFF
TGCGCCAGCAGCCAAGCAACAGATGGGTGGGCTGAAGCTTTCTTT
>once|.|TRBV9|TRBJ2-6
CASSVAPTGIPPSSGANVLTF
TGTGCCAGCAGCGTAGCCCCAACAGGAATACCTCCAAGCTCTGGGGCCAACGTCCTGACTTTC
>.|.|TRBV7-6|TRBJ1-1
CASSRQQNTEAFF
TGTGCCAGCAGCCGACAGCAGAACACTGAAGCTTTCTTT